This T cell receptor (beta chain) originates from a study of follicular helper T cells after annual influenza vaccination. Turning to the study itself: Days 0, 7 and 28 post-vaccination were the blood draw times. Across the 2013-2014, 2014-2015 and 2015-2016 vaccination seasons, some subjects were resampled.

Using immunoSEQ multiplex PCR, the repertoire was profiled, and TCRdb retains in-frame clones only, with some absent. The data contain nearly 7,000 clones, roughly 86% of them seen just once; the ten biggest clones take up around 1.5%. Time point denoted: 2015-2016 season, 7 days after influenza vaccination. Before and after seasonal inactivated influenza vaccination, adults gave blood for sorting CD4 subsets for sequencing. Excluded were substance abuse, HIV/AIDS, active cancer, immunomodulatory drugs and active illness. Germline CDR1 and CDR2: LNHNV and YYDKDF (reference sequence). The CDR3 has 15 residues. J lost 5 bases, V lost 9 bases, and 14 bases had no gene match.

The V call is TRBV15, the J call TRBJ2-3; 7 positions agree with TRBD2. The source of this sequence is an adult who received the influenza vaccine. The source was CXCR5- memory CD4+ T cells sorted from blood, collected 7 days after influenza vaccination. The CDR3 here is CATRDPGLERDTQYF. CDR3 sequence (DNA): TGTGCCACGAGAGATCCAGGACTAGAAAGAGATACGCAGTATTTT. Filled out from reference TRBV15 and TRBJ2-3, the complete variable domain reads DAMVIQNPRYQVTQFGKPVTLSCSQTLNHNVMYWYQQKSSQAPKLLFHYYDKDFNNEADTPDNFQSRRPNTSFCFLDIRSPGLGDTAMYLCATRDPGLERDTQYFGPGTRLTVL.